These 27 T cell receptor beta chains came from one sample sequenced in a study of T cell responses to AZD1222 COVID-19 vaccine. Only in-frame clones appear in the TCRdb table, and some are missing; sequencing was by immunoSEQ multiplex PCR. Among some 120,000 clones listed, about nine tenths were seen once. The sequencing here drew on peripheral blood, taken on day 0 of AZD1222 vaccination. Receptors originate from an adult in good health.

J is TRBJ1-3 and V is TRBV19; D is ambiguous. CDR3 length: 15 residues. Per the germline V gene, CDR1 is LNHDA and CDR2 is SQIVND (reference sequence). Trimming took 0 bases from V and 8 from J, leaving 14 bases between them. Written as DNA, the CDR3 is TGTGCCAGTAGTATAGACGACACAGCTCTTTACACCATATATTTT. As protein: CASSIDDTALYTIYF.

The chain carries TRBV21-1 and TRBJ2-3; the table names TRBD2, a call not compared with the DNA. TRBV21-1 is a documented pseudogene. This CDR3 region has 17 residues. CDR3 loop: CASSQRHLAGGLIHQYF. The CDR3 coding sequence is TGTGCCAGCAGCCAACGTCACTTAGCGGGGGGGCTTATTCATCAGTATTTT.

For the CDR3, the DNA is TGTGCCAGCAGCCTCCGATCGGGAGGCTACACCTTC. It codes for CASSLRSGGYTF. This chain connects TRBV7-8 to TRBJ1-2; D unclear. Germline CDR1 is SGHVS and CDR2 is FQNEAQ. V was clipped by 5 bases and J by 8 bases, with 12 bases between them. The CDR3 runs to 12 residues.

This chain joins TRBV15 and TRBJ1-4, with 10 positions matching TRBD1. CDR1 is LNHNV and CDR2 is YYDKDF in the germline V gene (reference sequence). With 5 bases clipped from V and 8 bases from J, the junction kept 5 bases outside the gene matches. The CDR3 loop spans 14 amino acids. The CDR3 region has the DNA TGTGCCACCAGCGAGGGACAGGGGAAGGAAAAACTGTTTTTT. Its translation: CATSEGQGKEKLFF. Filled out from reference TRBV15 and TRBJ1-4, the complete variable domain reads DAMVIQNPRYQVTQFGKPVTLSCSQTLNHNVMYWYQQKSSQAPKLLFHYYDKDFNNEADTPDNFQSRRPNTSFCFLDIRSPGLGDTAMYLCATSEGQGKEKLFFGSGTQLSVL.

V gene TRBV7-2 combines with J gene TRBJ2-5; D is undetermined. The germline V gene has CDR1 SGHTA and CDR2 FQGNSA. The CDR3 loop spans 14 amino acids. Deletions cut 4 bases from V and 4 bases from J, with 13 bases between. The CDR3 bases are TGTGCCAGCAGCTCTGGACGGCCGGGAGAGACCCAGTACTTC. It is translated as CASSSGRPGETQYF.

V and J are TRBV3-1 (or the pseudogene TRBV3-2) and TRBJ2-1; TRBD2 aligns across 15 bases. Germline assignment: CDR1 LGHDT and CDR2 YNNKEL (reference sequence). The CDR3 is 19 amino acids. V trimming: 4 bases; J trimming: 6 bases; junction bases outside the gene matches: 13. The DNA for the CDR3 is TGTGCCAGCAGCCGCGGGACTAGCGGGGGGACTTCAAGGGGCAATGAGCAGTTCTTC. Its protein is CASSRGTSGGTSRGNEQFF.

This clone has only one observation. The CDR3 region has the DNA TGTGCCTGGAGTGGAATGTACCAGCCCCAGCATTTT. Residues: CAWSGMYQPQHF. The rearrangement joins TRBV30 to TRBJ1-5; no clear D. Germline CDR1 is GTSNPN and CDR2 is SVGIG (reference sequence). This CDR3 is 12 amino acids long. Trimming took 1 base from V and 7 from J, leaving 8 bases between them.

The count of this clone is one. The gene calls are TRBV21-1 and TRBJ1-5; no DNA check was done on the table's D call, TRBD1. TRBV21-1 is a pseudogene locus. The CDR3 runs to 13 residues. This CDR3 reads CASSKHSNQPQHF. In nucleotides, the CDR3 is TGTGCCAGCAGCAAACATAGCAATCAGCCCCAGCATTTT.

This rearrangement joins TRBV3-1 (or the pseudogene TRBV3-2) to TRBJ2-2; D is perhaps TRBD1 or TRBD2 (5 bases each). This CDR3 contains 13 residues. V lost 4 bases and J lost 2, with 5 bases in between. Germline V CDR1 and CDR2: LGHDT, YNNKEL (reference sequence). Here the CDR3 reads CASSRDNTGELFF. In nucleotides, the CDR3 is TGTGCCAGCAGCCGGGACAACACCGGGGAGCTGTTTTTT.

The chain recombines TRBV5-1 with TRBJ1-6; weak D call: TRBD1 (6 bases). The ends were cut back, 4 bases at V and 5 bases at J, with 13 bases in the middle. This CDR3 has 15 amino acids. From germline, CDR1 is SGHRS and CDR2 YFSETQ. The CDR3 region is CASSDGQYDNSPLHF. CDR3 DNA: TGCGCCAGCAGCGATGGACAGTACGATAATTCACCCCTCCACTTT.

The genes are TRBV10-3 and TRBJ2-3; 9 nucleotides agree with TRBD2. J gave up 2 bases and V 0 bases, and 15 bases lay outside the gene matches. CDR1 is ENHRY, CDR2 SYGVKD, per germline. CDR3 length: 20 residues. This CDR3 reads CAISESRRRGGNQITDTQYF. In DNA form, the CDR3 reads TGTGCCATCAGTGAGTCTCGTCGGCGGGGGGGAAACCAGATCACAGATACGCAGTATTTT.

The chain carries TRBV30 and TRBJ1-5; possibly TRBD1 for D (6 bases). The CDR3 totals 12 residues. Deletions cut 4 bases from V and 6 bases from J, with 10 bases between. Germline assignment: CDR1 GTSNPN and CDR2 SVGIG (reference sequence). CDR3 coding DNA: TGTGCCTGGACCCAGGGGCCTCAGCCCCAGCATTTT. Amino acid sequence: CAWTQGPQPQHF.

The V gene is TRBV7-2, the J gene TRBJ1-4; no clear D gene. Germline CDR1 is SGHTA and CDR2 is FQGNSA. The CDR3 length is 15 residues. Between the trimmed V and J ends, which lost 7 bases and 0 bases, there was a span of 12 bases. Written as DNA, the CDR3 is TGTGCCAGCAATACCCGCGGGACAACTAATGAAAAACTGTTTTTT. It encodes CASNTRGTTNEKLFF.

This chain joins TRBV4-1 and TRBJ2-3; no clear D gene. CDR1 and CDR2 (germline): MGHRA, YSYEKL. The V gene lost 1 base and the J gene lost 6 bases, with 2 bases spanning the gap. This CDR3 region has 11 residues. The chain's CDR3 is CASSQGDTQYF. CDR3 bases: TGCGCCAGCAGCCAAGGGGATACGCAGTATTTT.

The rearrangement joins TRBV19 to TRBJ2-7; D is unresolved. This CDR3 spans 14 amino acids. Germline V gene sequence: CDR1 LNHDA, CDR2 SQIVND (reference sequence). Trimming removed 7 bases at V and 4 bases at J, with 17 bases between. The CDR3 here is CASNPPGSRYEQYF. Written as DNA, the CDR3 is TGTGCCAGTAATCCACCAGGCAGCCGTTACGAGCAGTACTTC. Full variable domain (rest looked up from reference TRBV19 and TRBJ2-7): DGGITQSPKYLFRKEGQNVTLSCEQNLNHDAMYWYRQDPGQGLRLIYYSQIVNDFQKGDIAEGYSVSREKKESFPLTVTSAQKNPTAFYLCASNPPGSRYEQYFGPGTRLTVT.

The V call is TRBV30, the J call TRBJ1-2, with D possibly being TRBD1 (6 bases). The CDR3 has 12 residues. Trimming cost V 4 bases and J 2 bases, with 8 bases left between them. Germline lookup yields CDR1 GTSNPN and CDR2 SVGIG (reference sequence). The CDR3 loop reads CAWTGANYGYTF. In DNA, the CDR3 is TGTGCCTGGACAGGGGCAAACTATGGCTACACCTTC. The complete variable domain, with remaining parts taken from reference TRBV30 and TRBJ1-2, reads SQTIHQWPATLVQPVGSPLSLECTVEGTSNPNLYWYRQAAGRGLQLLFYSVGIGQISSEVPQNLSASRPQDRQFILSSKKLLLSDSGFYLCAWTGANYGYTFGSGTRLTVV.

This clone is a singleton in its sample. The chain is built from TRBV5-1 and TRBJ1-1, with D perhaps TRBD1 (6 bases). The CDR3 length is 15 residues. The germline V gene has CDR1 SGHRS and CDR2 YFSETQ. V gave up 1 base and J gave up 0 bases, with 10 bases separating them. The CDR3 DNA sequence: TGCGCCAGCAGCTTGATGGGGGGCATGAACACTGAAGCTTTCTTT. Its translation is CASSLMGGMNTEAFF. Looking up the rest from reference TRBV5-1 and TRBJ1-1 gives the full variable domain: KAGVTQTPRYLIKTRGQQVTLSCSPISGHRSVSWYQQTPGQGLQFLFEYFSETQRNKGNFPGRFSGRQFSNSRSEMNVSTLELGDSALYLCASSLMGGMNTEAFFGQGTRLTVV.

This chain connects TRBV18 to TRBJ1-4; D is undetermined. CDR1 and CDR2 from the germline V gene are KGHSH and LQKENI. The V and J ends lost 3 bases and 8 bases respectively, with 7 bases between them. The CDR3 has 12 residues. CDR3 sequence: CASSPPSEKLFF. The CDR3 nucleotides are TGTGCCAGCTCACCGCCGTCCGAAAAACTGTTTTTT.

This chain uses TRBV7-9 with TRBJ2-7, with D possibly matching TRBD1 (7 bases). Trimming removed 5 bases at V and 5 bases at J, with 19 bases between. CDR1 and CDR2 (germline): SEHNR, FQNEAQ (reference sequence). The CDR3 is 15 residues long. The CDR3 bases are TGTGCCAGCAGCCCGACAGGGAGGTCCGTCCACGAGCAGTACTTC. Residues: CASSPTGRSVHEQYF.

This chain links TRBV3-1 (or the pseudogene TRBV3-2) with TRBJ1-2; TRBD1 might be the D (6 bases). There are 14 residues in the CDR3. The germline V gene encodes CDR1 LGHDT and CDR2 YNNKEL (reference sequence). Between the trimmed V and J ends, which lost 4 bases and 7 bases, there was a span of 16 bases. CDR3 in DNA: TGTGCCAGCAGCCCCCGGGGGGGGCTTAGTGGCTACACCTTC. Its translation: CASSPRGGLSGYTF.

V and J are TRBV9 and TRBJ1-1; 7 bases line up with TRBD1. Germline-derived CDR1 and CDR2 are SGDLS and YYNGEE. The J segment lost 0 bases and the V segment lost 0 bases, leaving 2 bases of the junction unmatched. The CDR3 sequence is 15 residues long. The CDR3 region has the DNA TGTGCCAGCAGCGTAGGGGGACAGATGAACACTGAAGCTTTCTTT. Translated: CASSVGGQMNTEAFF.

The rearrangement joins TRBV24-1 to TRBJ1-2; 7 bases are shared with TRBD1. The germline V gene has CDR1 KGHDR and CDR2 SFDVKD. CDR3 length: 12 amino acids. V lost 6 bases, J lost 3 bases, and 0 bases stayed unmatched. The CDR3 nucleotides read TGTGCCACCAGTACAGGGGACTATGGCTACACCTTC. It is translated as CATSTGDYGYTF.

V usage is TRBV4-2 and J usage is TRBJ1-2, with D perhaps matching TRBD1 (5 bases). The length of the CDR3 is 15 residues. V was cut by 4 bases and J by 4 bases, with 16 bases left in between. Per germline, CDR1 LGHNA and CDR2 YNFKEQ. The CDR3 region is CASSPFNRTFYGYTF. The CDR3 DNA reads as TGTGCCAGCAGCCCCTTCAACAGGACCTTCTATGGCTACACCTTC.

The CDR3 is CATRDTTGGTEAFF. CDR3 in DNA: TGTGCCACCAGAGACACAACAGGGGGCACTGAAGCTTTCTTT. This rearrangement joins TRBV24-1 to TRBJ1-1; 8 bases map to TRBD1. Per germline, CDR1 KGHDR and CDR2 SFDVKD. This CDR3 region has 14 residues. The V segment lost 7 bases and the J segment 4 bases; nucleotides outside the gene matches: 7.

The sample holds one count of this clone. The J gene is TRBJ2-7, the V gene TRBV11-2; TRBD2 is a possible D gene (6 bases). The CDR3 covers 15 residues. Trimming took 3 bases from V and 0 from J, leaving 12 bases between them. The V gene's germline CDR1 is SGHAT and CDR2 FQNNGV. The CDR3 region has the DNA TGTGCCAGCAGCTTGGGCGGGGTAAGCTCCTACGAGCAGTACTTC. Amino acid sequence: CASSLGGVSSYEQYF.

The V gene is TRBV6-5, the J gene TRBJ1-4, with 10 nucleotides matching TRBD1. The CDR3 sequence is 14 residues long. CDR1 and CDR2 (germline): MNHEY, SVGAGI. With V trimmed by 5 bases and J by 8 bases, 5 bases remained unmatched. CDR3 sequence: CASSPGQGREKLFF. CDR3 sequence (DNA): TGTGCCAGCAGTCCGGGACAGGGGAGAGAAAAACTGTTTTTT.

A word on this clone: The germline gene is not matched at one end of the junction; a read error may be the cause. The genes are TRBV9 and TRBJ2-5; tentatively, D is TRBD1 (6 bases). Per the germline V gene, CDR1 is SGDLS and CDR2 is YYNGEE. The CDR3 length is 15 residues. The DNA for the CDR3 is TGTGCCAGCACCCGGTTAGGGGGTGAGCAAGGGACCCAGTACTTC. Translation: CASTRLGGEQGTQYF.